Each of the 18 T cell receptor beta chains below was sequenced from the same sample in a study of T cells in Graves' hyperthyroidism and ophthalmopathy. Amplified TCR beta CDR3 regions came from RNA transcripts. HTBI primers were used for first-round RT-PCR of the TCR CDR3. In TCRdb, the multiplex PCR reads were re-called with MiXCR into one record per CDR3 protein. The sample lists roughly 630,000 distinct CDR3 sequences; about a sixth were seen once. Sequencing used blood. The receptors derive from a woman aged 25 to 39 with Graves' hyperthyroidism.

In this sample, this clonotype turned up many times. The chain links TRBV2 to TRBJ2-7; possible D gene TRBD2, 6 bases. The length of the CDR3 is 12 residues. V was cut by 6 bases and J by 5 bases, with 11 bases left in between. Germline loops: CDR1 SNHLY, CDR2 FYNNEI. The CDR3 loop reads CASSYRRDEQYF. The CDR3 DNA sequence: TGTGCCAGCAGCTACCGGAGGGACGAGCAGTACTTC.

This clonotype was detected many times. This chain uses TRBV11-2 with TRBJ2-1, with 9 bases lining up with TRBD2. Germline CDR1 and CDR2: SGHAT and FQNNGV. This CDR3 has 15 residues. V trimming: 1 base; J trimming: 6 bases; junction bases outside the gene matches: 4. Here the CDR3 DNA reads TGTGCCAGCAGCTTAGGACTAGCGGAGCCCAATGAGCAGTTCTTC. Amino acids: CASSLGLAEPNEQFF.

The chain joins TRBV9 to TRBJ2-3; the match to TRBD1 covers 8 bases. CDR1 and CDR2 from the germline V gene are SGDLS and YYNGEE. After removal of 0 bases from V and 6 bases from J, the junction contained 15 bases not matched to a gene. This CDR3 contains 18 residues. The CDR3 bases are TGTGCCAGCAGCGTAGATGTTGCGACAGGGGTCTCAAGGGATACGCAGTATTTT. Protein sequence: CASSVDVATGVSRDTQYF.

This clonotype was counted ten times or more. The V and J genes are TRBV28 and TRBJ2-1; TRBD2 agrees at 9 bases. In germline, CDR1 is MDHEN, CDR2 SYDVKM. The CDR3 runs to 16 residues. V lost 5 bases and J lost 5; bases outside the gene matches: 10. CDR3 loop: CASSPGGAGGHNEQFF. Written as DNA, the CDR3 is TGTGCCAGCAGTCCGGGAGGAGCGGGAGGCCACAATGAGCAGTTCTTC.

This clonotype was counted only a few times. The chain combines TRBV11-3 with TRBJ2-7; 8 bases are shared with TRBD1. Germline values: CDR1 SGHNT, CDR2 YENEEA. The CDR3 has 15 amino acids. Germline trimming cut 6 bases from V and 4 bases from J; bases unmatched to any gene: 11. The CDR3 coding sequence is TGTGCCAGCAGACAGGACAGGGCTATACTTTACGAGCAGTACTTC. Translation gives CASRQDRAILYEQYF.

This clonotype came up a few times. The rearrangement links TRBV29-1 to TRBJ2-7; D perhaps matches TRBD2 (7 bases). Germline CDR1 SQVTM, CDR2 ANQGSEA. The CDR3 is 13 residues long. V dropped 5 bases and J dropped 0 bases, with 11 bases sitting between them. The CDR3 DNA sequence: TGCAGCGTTCGCGGGGGCTACTCCTACGAGCAGTACTTC. This gives the protein CSVRGGYSYEQYF.

The J gene is TRBJ1-4, the V gene TRBV7-2; TRBD1 is a possible D gene (6 bases). Germline V gene sequence: CDR1 SGHTA, CDR2 FQGNSA. This CDR3 is 13 amino acids long. V was trimmed by 5 bases and J by 6 bases, leaving 10 bases between them. Written as DNA, the CDR3 is TGTGCCAGCAGCACGTACAGGGATGAAAAACTGTTTTTT. The encoded protein is CASSTYRDEKLFF.

This clonotype was observed a few times. The chain couples TRBV7-2 to TRBJ2-7, with D unclear. The CDR3 is made up of 13 amino acids. Germline loops: CDR1 SGHTA, CDR2 FQGNSA. V was cut by 3 bases and J by 3 bases, with 9 bases left in between. The CDR3 DNA sequence: TGTGCCAGCAGCTTCGAGCCCAGCTACGAGCAGTACTTC. Amino acid sequence: CASSFEPSYEQYF.

The V call is TRBV5-4, the J call TRBJ2-5; D may be TRBD1 (6 bases). This CDR3 has 14 residues. Trimming removed 5 bases from V and 3 bases from J, with 14 bases in between. The germline CDR1 and CDR2 sequences are SGHNT and YYREEE (reference sequence). CDR3 sequence reads: CASRPGQGKETQYF. The CDR3 nucleotides are TGTGCCAGCAGACCGGGACAAGGAAAAGAGACCCAGTACTTC.

The V and J genes are TRBV20-1 and TRBJ1-6; D is undetermined. Germline CDR1 is DFQATT and CDR2 is SNEGSKA (reference sequence). This CDR3 has 12 residues. Deletions cut 0 bases from V and 9 bases from J, with 6 bases between. The CDR3 loop is CSARDPLSPLHF. CDR3 coding DNA: TGCAGTGCTAGAGATCCGCTTTCACCCCTCCACTTT.

There are many counts of this clonotype. The genes are TRBV11-1 and TRBJ2-1, with 8 positions matching TRBD2. This CDR3 is 17 amino acids long. CDR1 and CDR2 (germline): SGHAT, FQDESV (reference sequence). Trimming took 5 bases from V and 3 from J; bases not matched to a gene: 12. This chain's CDR3 is CASSPTFWGLDYNEQFF. CDR3 nucleotide sequence: TGTGCCAGCAGCCCTACCTTCTGGGGACTAGACTACAATGAGCAGTTCTTC. The variable domain in full, with the rest retrieved from reference TRBV11-1 and TRBJ2-1, is EAEVAQSPRYKITEKSQAVAFWCDPISGHATLYWYRQILGQGPELLVQFQDESVVDDSQLPKDRFSAERLKGVDSTLKIQPAELGDSAMYLCASSPTFWGLDYNEQFFGPGTRLTVL.

There are a few counts of this clonotype. The chain carries TRBV7-2 and TRBJ2-2, with D perhaps given as TRBD1 or TRBD2 (6 bases each). Trimming shortened V by 2 bases and J by 6 bases, and 13 bases separated the two germline ends. The CDR3 contains 15 residues. Germline CDR1 reads SGHTA; CDR2 reads FQGNSA. Here the CDR3 reads CASSLTGWGAGELFF. In DNA form, the CDR3 reads TGTGCCAGCAGCTTAACAGGGTGGGGGGCCGGGGAGCTGTTTTTT.

This clonotype has a handful of counts. V and J are TRBV11-2 and TRBJ1-6; D call uncertain. Trimming removed 3 bases from V and 2 bases from J, with 8 bases in between. This CDR3 is built from 15 residues. Germline CDR1 SGHAT, CDR2 FQNNGV. CDR3: CASSLAGAYNSPLHF. CDR3 sequence (DNA): TGTGCCAGCAGCTTGGCAGGCGCCTATAATTCACCCCTCCACTTT.

A few counts support this clonotype. V usage is TRBV7-9 and J usage is TRBJ2-5; D possibly corresponds to TRBD2 (5 bases). V was shortened by 3 bases and J by 5 bases, with 10 bases between the two germline ends. This CDR3 is built from 13 residues. The germline V gene has CDR1 SEHNR and CDR2 FQNEAQ (reference sequence). The DNA of the CDR3 is TGTGCCAGCAGCTTCCCGGGGTGGGAGACCCAGTACTTC. As protein: CASSFPGWETQYF.

This clonotype has ten or more counts. The rearrangement uses TRBV6-1 and TRBJ1-2, with D perhaps matching TRBD1 (6 bases). The germline V and J ends were trimmed by 4 bases and 7 bases, with 10 bases remaining between them. The V gene's germline CDR1 is MNHNS and CDR2 SASEGT. The CDR3 is 12 amino acids. CDR3 sequence (DNA): TGTGCCAGCAGTGTCGGGGGCGTTGGCTACACCTTC. This translates into CASSVGGVGYTF.

This clonotype was counted many times. The chain couples TRBV6-1 to TRBJ2-7; 9 nucleotides align to TRBD1. Germline assignment: CDR1 MNHNS and CDR2 SASEGT. V lost 6 bases and J lost 6; bases outside the gene matches: 9. The CDR3 sequence is 14 residues long. This chain's CDR3 is CASRNRDRVGEQYF. DNA for the CDR3: TGTGCCAGCAGAAACCGGGACAGGGTCGGCGAGCAGTACTTC.

The table lists this clonotype with many counts. The rearrangement uses TRBV12-3 or TRBV12-4 and TRBJ2-2, with D perhaps TRBD2 (6 bases). Between the trimmed V and J ends, which lost 4 bases and 2 bases, there was a span of 14 bases. This CDR3 region has 16 residues. In DNA form, the CDR3 reads TGTGCCAGCAGTTCCCCCCCCGGGAGTAACACCGGGGAGCTGTTTTTT. This codes for CASSSPPGSNTGELFF.

This clonotype appeared a few times. At one end, the junction sequence differs from germline, possibly due to a read error. V and J are TRBV7-3 and TRBJ2-1, with 7 positions matching TRBD2. Germline CDR1 is SGHTA and CDR2 is FQGTGA. This CDR3 has 15 residues. The CDR3 sequence is CASGLTGGEGGEQFF. The DNA for the CDR3 is TGTGCCAGCGGCTTAACGGGGGGAGAGGGTGGTGAGCAGTTCTTC.